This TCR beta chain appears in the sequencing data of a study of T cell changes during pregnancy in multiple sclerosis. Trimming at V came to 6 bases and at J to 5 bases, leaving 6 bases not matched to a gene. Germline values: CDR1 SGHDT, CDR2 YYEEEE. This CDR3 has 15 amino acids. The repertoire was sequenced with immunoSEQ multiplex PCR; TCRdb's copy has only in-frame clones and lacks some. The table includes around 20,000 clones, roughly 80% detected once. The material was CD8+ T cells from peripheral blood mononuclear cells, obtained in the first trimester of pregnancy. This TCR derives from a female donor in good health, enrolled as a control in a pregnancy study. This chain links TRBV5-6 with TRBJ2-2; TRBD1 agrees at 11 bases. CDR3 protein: CASTSGTGGTGELFF. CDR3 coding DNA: TGTGCCAGCACCTCCGGGACAGGGGGTACCGGGGAGCTGTTTTTT.